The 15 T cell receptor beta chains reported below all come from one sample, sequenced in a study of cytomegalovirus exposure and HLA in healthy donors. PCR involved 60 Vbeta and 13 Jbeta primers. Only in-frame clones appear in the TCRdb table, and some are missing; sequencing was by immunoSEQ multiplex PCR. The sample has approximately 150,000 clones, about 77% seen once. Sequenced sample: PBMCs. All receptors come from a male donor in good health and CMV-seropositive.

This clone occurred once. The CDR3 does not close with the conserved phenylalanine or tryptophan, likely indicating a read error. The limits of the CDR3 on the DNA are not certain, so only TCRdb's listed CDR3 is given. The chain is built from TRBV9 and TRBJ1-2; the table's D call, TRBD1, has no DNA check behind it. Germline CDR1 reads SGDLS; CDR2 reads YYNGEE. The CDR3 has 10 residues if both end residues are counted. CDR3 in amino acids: CARGWGIQGS.

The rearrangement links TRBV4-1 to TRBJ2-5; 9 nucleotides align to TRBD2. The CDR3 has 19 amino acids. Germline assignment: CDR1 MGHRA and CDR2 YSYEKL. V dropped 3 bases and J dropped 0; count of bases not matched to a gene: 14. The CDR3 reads CASSQPSEVAGAYQETQYF. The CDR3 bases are TGCGCCAGCAGCCAGCCCTCCGAGGTAGCGGGGGCGTACCAAGAGACCCAGTACTTC.

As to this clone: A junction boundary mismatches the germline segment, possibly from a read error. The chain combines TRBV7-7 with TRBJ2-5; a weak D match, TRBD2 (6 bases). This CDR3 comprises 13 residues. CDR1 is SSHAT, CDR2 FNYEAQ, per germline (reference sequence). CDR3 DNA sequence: TGTGCTAGCAGCCCCGGGACTGGGGAGACCCAGTACTTC. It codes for CASSPGTGETQYF.

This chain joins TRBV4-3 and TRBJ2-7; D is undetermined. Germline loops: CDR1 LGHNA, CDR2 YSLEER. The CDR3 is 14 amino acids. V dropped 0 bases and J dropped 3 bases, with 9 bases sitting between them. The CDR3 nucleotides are TGCGCCAGCAGCCAAGAGTTGGTAGACTACGAGCAGTACTTC. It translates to CASSQELVDYEQYF.

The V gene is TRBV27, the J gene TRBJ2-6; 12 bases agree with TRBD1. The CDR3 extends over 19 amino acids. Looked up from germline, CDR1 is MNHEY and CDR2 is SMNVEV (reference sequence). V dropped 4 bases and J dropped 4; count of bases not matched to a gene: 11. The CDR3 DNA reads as TGTGCCAGCAGTTCTCCGGGACAGGGGGCTGTCACCGGGGCCAACGTCCTGACTTTC. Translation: CASSSPGQGAVTGANVLTF.

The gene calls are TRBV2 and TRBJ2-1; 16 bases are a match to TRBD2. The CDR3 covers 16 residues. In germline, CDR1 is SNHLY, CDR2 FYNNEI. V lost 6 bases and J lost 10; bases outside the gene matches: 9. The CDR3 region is CASSGTSGGATREQFF. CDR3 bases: TGTGCCAGCAGCGGGACTAGCGGGGGGGCCACAAGGGAGCAGTTCTTC.

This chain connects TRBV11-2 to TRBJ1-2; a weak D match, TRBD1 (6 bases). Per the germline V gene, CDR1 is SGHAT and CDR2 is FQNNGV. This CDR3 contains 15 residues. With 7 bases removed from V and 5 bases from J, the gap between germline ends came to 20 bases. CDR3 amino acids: CASIVGQPGQYGYTF. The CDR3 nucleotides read TGTGCCAGCATCGTAGGACAGCCGGGTCAATATGGCTACACCTTC.

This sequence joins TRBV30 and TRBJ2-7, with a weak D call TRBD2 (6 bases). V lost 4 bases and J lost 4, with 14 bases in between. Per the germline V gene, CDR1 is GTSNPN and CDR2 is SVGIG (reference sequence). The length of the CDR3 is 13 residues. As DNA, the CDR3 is TGTGCCTGGACGCGGGACGCGGGGTACGAGCAGTACTTC. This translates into CAWTRDAGYEQYF.

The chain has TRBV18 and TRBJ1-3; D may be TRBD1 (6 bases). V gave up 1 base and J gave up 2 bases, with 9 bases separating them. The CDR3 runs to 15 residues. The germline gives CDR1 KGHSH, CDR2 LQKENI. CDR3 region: CASSPRDTTGNTIYF. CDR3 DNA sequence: TGTGCCAGCTCACCACGGGACACCACTGGAAACACCATATATTTT.

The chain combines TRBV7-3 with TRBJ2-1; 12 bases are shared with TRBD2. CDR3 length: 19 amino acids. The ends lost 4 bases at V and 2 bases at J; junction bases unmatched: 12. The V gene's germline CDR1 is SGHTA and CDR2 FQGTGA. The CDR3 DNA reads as TGTGCCAGCAGCTCCTCTAGCGGGGGGGCCCCAGCGACCTACAATGAGCAGTTCTTC. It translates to CASSSSSGGAPATYNEQFF.

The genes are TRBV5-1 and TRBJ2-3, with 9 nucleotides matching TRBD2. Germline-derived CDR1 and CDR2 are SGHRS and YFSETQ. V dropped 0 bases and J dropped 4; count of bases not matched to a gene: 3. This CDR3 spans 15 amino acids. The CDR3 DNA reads TGCGCCAGCAGCTTGGATGGCGGGGGGGCAGATACGCAGTATTTT. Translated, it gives CASSLDGGGADTQYF.

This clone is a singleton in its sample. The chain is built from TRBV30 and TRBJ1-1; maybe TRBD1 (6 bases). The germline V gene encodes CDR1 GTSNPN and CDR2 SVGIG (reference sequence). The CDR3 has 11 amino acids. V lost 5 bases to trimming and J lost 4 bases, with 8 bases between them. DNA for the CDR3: TGTGCCTGGGGCAGGGGCACTGAAGCTTTCTTT. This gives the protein CAWGRGTEAFF.

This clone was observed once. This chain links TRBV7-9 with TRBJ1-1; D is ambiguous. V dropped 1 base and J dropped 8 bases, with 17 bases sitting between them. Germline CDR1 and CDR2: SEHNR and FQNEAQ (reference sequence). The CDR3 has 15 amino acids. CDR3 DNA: TGTGCCAGCAGCTTAGGTTCGGGTATATCGCCAGAAGCTTTCTTT. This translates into CASSLGSGISPEAFF.

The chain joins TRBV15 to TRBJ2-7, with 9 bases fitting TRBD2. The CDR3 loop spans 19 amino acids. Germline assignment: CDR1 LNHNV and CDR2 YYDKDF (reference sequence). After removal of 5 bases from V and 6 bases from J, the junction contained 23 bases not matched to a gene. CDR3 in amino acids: CATSGRVVGGGGGGSEQYF. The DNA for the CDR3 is TGTGCCACCAGCGGTAGGGTGGTTGGCGGGGGGGGAGGGGGCTCCGAGCAGTACTTC.

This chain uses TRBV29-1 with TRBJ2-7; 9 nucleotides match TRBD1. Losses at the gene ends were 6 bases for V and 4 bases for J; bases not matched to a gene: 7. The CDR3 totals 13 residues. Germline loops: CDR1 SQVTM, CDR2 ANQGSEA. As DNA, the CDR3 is TGCAGCGTCGTTGGGACAGGGAGATACGAGCAGTACTTC. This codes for CSVVGTGRYEQYF.